The 8 T cell receptor beta chains below come from one sample, sequenced in a study of CD8 T cells in ankylosing spondylitis. TCRdb re-called the 5' RACE reads with MiXCR, one entry per CDR3 protein. The table lists some 150,000 distinct CDR3 sequences, around two fifths of them singletons. Specimen: synovial fluid, either unsorted or a sorted T cell fraction (not recorded which). The receptors here all came from a male donor with ankylosing spondylitis.

This clonotype occurred many times. This chain connects TRBV20-1 to TRBJ2-7; 8 bases agree with TRBD1. The CDR3 runs to 15 residues. The germline V gene has CDR1 DFQATT and CDR2 SNEGSKA (reference sequence). V gave up 2 bases and J gave up 4 bases; unmatched junction bases: 10. The CDR3 nucleotides are TGCAGTGCTAGAACCTCCGGGACAGGACCTTACGAGCAGTACTTC. Translated: CSARTSGTGPYEQYF.

The table lists this clonotype with a few counts. The chain has TRBV5-6 and TRBJ2-7; possible D gene TRBD1, 6 bases. V lost 6 bases to trimming and J lost 3 bases, with 16 bases between them. This CDR3 has 14 residues. Germline V gene sequence: CDR1 SGHDT, CDR2 YYEEEE. The CDR3 loop reads CASKNTGLLYEQYF. The CDR3 region has the DNA TGTGCCAGCAAAAATACAGGGCTCCTCTACGAGCAGTACTTC.

The chain combines TRBV3-1 with TRBJ1-1; 9 bases align to TRBD1. V shed 0 bases, J shed 1 base, and the junction held 9 bases outside the gene matches. Germline CDR1 and CDR2: LGHDT and YNNKEL (reference sequence). The CDR3 is 18 residues long. CDR3 bases: TGTGCCAGCAGCCAAGATGGGACAGGGCGGACCCAGAACACTGAAGCTTTCTTT. Encoded protein: CASSQDGTGRTQNTEAFF. The full variable domain, completed using reference TRBV3-1 and TRBJ1-1, is DTAVSQTPKYLVTQMGNDKSIKCEQNLGHDTMYWYKQDSKKFLKIMFSYNNKELIINETVPNRFSPKSPDKAHLNLHINSLELGDSAVYFCASSQDGTGRTQNTEAFFGQGTRLTVV.

This clonotype was detected ten times or more. The rearrangement uses TRBV4-2 and TRBJ1-1; 7 positions match TRBD1. This CDR3 comprises 14 residues. The germline gives CDR1 LGHNA, CDR2 YNFKEQ. V gave up 1 base and J gave up 7 bases; unmatched junction bases: 6. In DNA, the CDR3 is TGTGCCAGCAGCCAAGGGACAGGACGCTATGAAGCTTTCTTT. As protein: CASSQGTGRYEAFF.

This chain uses TRBV9 with TRBJ1-2; TRBD1 matches at 10 bases. CDR1 and CDR2 from the germline V gene are SGDLS and YYNGEE. V dropped 3 bases and J dropped 4; count of bases not matched to a gene: 9. The length of the CDR3 is 16 residues. As DNA, the CDR3 is TGTGCCAGCAGCGAGTCATCGGGACAGGGGACCTATGGCTACACCTTC. This gives the protein CASSESSGQGTYGYTF.

This clonotype was counted only a few times. CDR3 nucleotides: TGCGCCAGCAGCCAAGAGCGGCAGAGCGGGAGCTCCTACAATGAGCAGTTCTTC. Translation: CASSQERQSGSSYNEQFF. This chain connects TRBV4-3 to TRBJ2-1, with 8 bases aligning to TRBD2. V gave up 0 bases and J gave up 0 bases; unmatched junction bases: 7. The germline CDR1 and CDR2 sequences are LGHNA and YSLEER. This CDR3 has 18 residues.

This clonotype was detected a few times. The J gene is TRBJ2-7, the V gene TRBV20-1; D perhaps matches TRBD2 (5 bases). The CDR3 is 11 residues long. Germline V lookup: CDR1 DFQATT, CDR2 SNEGSKA (reference sequence). The V and J ends lost 6 bases and 3 bases respectively, with 9 bases between them. CDR3 coding DNA: TGCAGTGCCATCCGGGGCTACGAGCAGTACTTC. Its translation: CSAIRGYEQYF.

The chain joins TRBV20-1 to TRBJ2-3; no clear D. The CDR3 consists of 16 residues. In germline, CDR1 is DFQATT, CDR2 SNEGSKA (reference sequence). The V and J ends lost 2 bases and 4 bases respectively, with 19 bases between them. Here the CDR3 reads CSARSTPVAVPDTQYF. CDR3 nucleotides: TGCAGTGCTAGATCAACACCGGTGGCCGTCCCAGATACGCAGTATTTT.